Shown below are 10 T cell receptor beta chains from a single sample sequenced in a study of blood T cell repertoires in COVID-19. The assay was immunoSEQ multiplex PCR, and TCRdb's table has in-frame clones only and misses some. This table holds some 350,000 clones, 80% to 90% found once. Sequences were obtained from peripheral blood. Receptor source: a woman aged 45-65 years with COVID-19, enrolled during active disease.

The V gene is TRBV2, the J gene TRBJ2-2; no clear D gene. Germline loops: CDR1 SNHLY, CDR2 FYNNEI. The CDR3 loop spans 18 amino acids. V shed 1 base and J shed 3 bases, with 18 bases lying between them. The CDR3 spells CASSEETRQSLYTGELFF. The CDR3 DNA is TGTGCCAGCAGTGAAGAGACTCGTCAGTCCCTTTACACCGGGGAGCTGTTTTTT. The variable domain in full, with the rest retrieved from reference TRBV2 and TRBJ2-2, is EPEVTQTPSHQVTQMGQEVILRCVPISNHLYFYWYRQILGQKVEFLVSFYNNEISEKSEIFDDQFSVERPDGSNFTLKIRSTKLEDSAMYFCASSEETRQSLYTGELFFGEGSRLTVL.

The chain combines TRBV7-9 with TRBJ1-2; the match to TRBD1 covers 7 bases. Germline V gene data show CDR1 as SEHNR and CDR2 as FQNEAQ (reference sequence). Losses at the gene ends were 1 base for V and 6 bases for J; bases not matched to a gene: 5. The CDR3 is 14 amino acids. The chain's CDR3 is CASSLVVDRNGYTF. DNA of the CDR3: TGTGCCAGCAGCTTAGTAGTGGACAGGAATGGCTACACCTTC.

This clone was counted between two and nine times. The CDR3 bases are TGTGCCAGCAGATCAGGGGTCACCGGGGAGCTGTTTTTT. Amino acid sequence: CASRSGVTGELFF. V gene TRBV6-5 combines with J gene TRBJ2-2; possibly TRBD1 for D (6 bases). V lost 6 bases, J lost 4 bases, and 9 bases lay in between. The CDR3 extends over 13 amino acids. CDR1 MNHEY and CDR2 SVGAGI come from the germline V gene.

As DNA, the CDR3 is TGTGCCAGCAGCTTAGGGTCGAGCTCTGGAAACACCATATATTTT. Translating gives CASSLGSSSGNTIYF. The chain employs TRBV11-2 and TRBJ1-3; D is ambiguous. The CDR3 runs 15 residues. The V end was cut by 1 base, the J end by 0 bases, with 7 bases between. Per germline, CDR1 SGHAT and CDR2 FQNNGV. The whole variable domain, filled in from reference TRBV11-2 and TRBJ1-3, reads EAGVAQSPRYKIIEKRQSVAFWCNPISGHATLYWYQQILGQGPKLLIQFQNNGVVDDSQLPKDRFSAERLKGVDSTLKIQPAKLEDSAVYLCASSLGSSSGNTIYFGEGSWLTVV.

The V and J genes are TRBV6-6 and TRBJ1-5; TRBD1 is a possible D gene (6 bases). V dropped 7 bases and J dropped 7 bases, with 17 bases sitting between them. The CDR3 extends over 14 amino acids. In germline, CDR1 is MNHNY, CDR2 SVGAGI (reference sequence). CDR3 region: CASNKGGAEQPQHF. The DNA for the CDR3 is TGTGCCAGCAACAAGGGGGGGGCGGAGCAGCCCCAGCATTTT.

The V and J genes are TRBV29-1 and TRBJ1-3, with a possible D match to TRBD1 (6 bases). Per the germline V gene, CDR1 is SQVTM and CDR2 is ANQGSEA. The CDR3 is 14 residues long. V was shortened by 6 bases and J by 2 bases, with 14 bases between the two germline ends. This CDR3 reads CSVLGGEAGNTIYF. For the CDR3, the DNA is TGCAGCGTCCTAGGGGGGGAAGCTGGAAACACCATATATTTT.

This clone was recorded once. CDR3 bases: TGTGCCAGCAGCTTAGATGGGCGGGTCCCCTCCTACGAGCAGTACTTC. Protein: CASSLDGRVPSYEQYF. The V call is TRBV11-2, the J call TRBJ2-7; D is perhaps TRBD2 (5 bases). The CDR3 totals 16 residues. V lost 0 bases to trimming and J lost 0 bases, with 12 bases between them. Germline V CDR1 and CDR2: SGHAT, FQNNGV.

CDR3 region: CASSEAAGGGYGYTF. CDR3 DNA sequence: TGTGCCAGCAGTGAAGCAGCGGGGGGCGGCTATGGCTACACCTTC. The chain recombines TRBV2 with TRBJ1-2; a possible D gene is TRBD1 (6 bases). The CDR3 extends over 15 amino acids. Germline CDR1 is SNHLY and CDR2 is FYNNEI. Deletions cut 0 bases from V and 4 bases from J, with 12 bases between.

This clone has only one observation. The V gene is TRBV5-1, the J gene TRBJ2-1; 13 bases are a match to TRBD2. CDR1 is SGHRS, CDR2 YFSETQ, per germline. CDR3 length: 15 residues. J lost 8 bases, V lost 3 bases, and 5 bases had no gene match. The CDR3, as DNA: TGCGCCAGCAGCTCGAGGACTAGCGGGAGCTATGAGCAGTTCTTC. Its translation is CASSSRTSGSYEQFF.

V is TRBV5-1 and J is TRBJ2-7; 12 bases are a match to TRBD2. This CDR3 region has 15 residues. Germline trimming cut 1 base from V and 11 bases from J; bases unmatched to any gene: 10. The V gene's germline CDR1 is SGHRS and CDR2 YFSETQ. The CDR3 sequence: CASSLYRLAGGPEYF. CDR3 nucleotide sequence: TGCGCCAGCAGCTTGTATCGCCTAGCGGGAGGGCCCGAGTACTTC. The whole variable domain, filled in from reference TRBV5-1 and TRBJ2-7, reads KAGVTQTPRYLIKTRGQQVTLSCSPISGHRSVSWYQQTPGQGLQFLFEYFSETQRNKGNFPGRFSGRQFSNSRSEMNVSTLELGDSALYLCASSLYRLAGGPEYFGPGTRLTVT.